The T cell receptor (beta chain) described here comes from a study of low-dose radiotherapy and immunotherapy resistance in tumors. The V end lost 5 bases, the J end lost 9 bases, and 12 bases lay between the germline ends. CDR1 SGHDT and CDR2 YYEEEE come from the germline V gene. This CDR3 has 12 amino acids. This clonotype has ten or more counts. cDNA synthesis used a TRAV/TRBV-specific primer set for both chains. Both a constant-region primer and a V-primer adapter served to amplify TCRs across 20 to 25 PCR cycles. TCRdb processed the reads anew with MiXCR; each CDR3 protein has one entry. The table records around 100,000 distinct CDR3 sequences, approximately 22% of them present only once. The time point is: after trial treatment. Treatment indicated: LDRT plus nivolumab, ipilimumab, low-dose cyclophosphamide and aspirin (RACIN trial).

This rearrangement joins TRBV5-6 to TRBJ2-1; D might be TRBD1 (5 bases). This material consisted of PBMCs, taken after low-dose radiotherapy plus immunotherapy. This receptor was obtained from a female donor with ovarian cancer. CDR3 nucleotide sequence: TGTGCCAGCAGGGGCGAGGACATTGAGCAGTTCTTC. Amino acid sequence: CASRGEDIEQFF.